This T cell receptor beta chain was sequenced in a study of CD8 T cells in ankylosing spondylitis. General study findings and limits: In ankylosing spondylitis patients, matched synovial fluid reportedly showed significant enrichment of disease-linked clones. Earlier authors reported some of these motif variants in reactive arthritis synovial fluid and blood. About 8 highly homologous variants made up a TCR beta motif that seemed to typify ankylosing spondylitis blood.

With respect to this clonotype: Its target is not known.

For TCR beta, libraries came from quantitative 5'-RACE with molecular barcodes. TCRdb reprocessed the 5' RACE reads via MiXCR and lists one record per CDR3 protein. The sample includes 270,000 or so distinct CDR3 sequences, 18% of them seen just once. CDR1 and CDR2 from the germline V gene are MGHRA and YSYEKL. Germline trimming cut 4 bases from V and 7 bases from J; bases unmatched to any gene: 7. The CDR3 is made up of 15 amino acids. Sequenced: blood, either unsorted or a sorted T cell fraction (not recorded which). This chain uses TRBV4-1 with TRBJ2-1, with TRBD2 matching 10 bases. This receptor was taken from a male donor with ankylosing spondylitis or in good health (not recorded which). The CDR3 loop is CASSPGLAFGNEQFF. The CDR3 coding sequence is TGCGCCAGCAGCCCGGGACTAGCGTTCGGGAATGAGCAGTTCTTC.